The 16 T cell receptor beta chains reported below all come from one sample, sequenced in a study of T cells in Graves' hyperthyroidism and ophthalmopathy (dated by TCRdb to 2018 to 2020). The library relied on multiplex PCR. Sequencing relied on an Illumina HiSeq 2000. The TCR beta CDR3 regions were amplified from RNA transcripts. A first-round RT-PCR of the TCR CDR3 used the HTBI primer set with the Qiagen OneStep RT-PCR kit. TCRdb trimmed public reads at Q25 via fastp, called clones via MiXCR and kept in-frame beta chains. Each entry merges the rows of one CDR3 protein and shows their most common DNA and genes. This sample gives almost 500,000 distinct CDR3 sequences in total; approximately 23% of them show up just once. The top ten hold about half of the sample. Input material: blood. These receptors all come from a woman in her 70s with Graves' ophthalmopathy.

The chain carries TRBV24-1 and TRBJ2-1, with 8 bases identical to TRBD2. Germline V gives CDR1 KGHDR, CDR2 SFDVKD. V lost 5 bases and J lost 5; bases outside the gene matches: 4. The CDR3 is made up of 14 amino acids. The CDR3, as DNA: TGTGCCACCAGTGGAGCGGGGGTAAACAATGAGCAGTTCTTC. Protein product: CATSGAGVNNEQFF.

This clonotype has a handful of counts. This sequence joins TRBV11-1 and TRBJ2-1; TRBD2 agrees at 11 bases. V shed 0 bases and J 0 bases; nucleotides not matched to a gene: 4. There are 18 residues in the CDR3. Germline values: CDR1 SGHAT, CDR2 FQDESV (reference sequence). The CDR3 sequence: CASSLARLAGSSYNEQFF. CDR3 bases: TGTGCCAGCAGCTTAGCCAGACTAGCGGGAAGCTCCTACAATGAGCAGTTCTTC.

In this sample, this clonotype turned up a few times. The rearrangement uses TRBV9 and TRBJ2-1, with 9 positions matching TRBD2. The germline gives CDR1 SGDLS, CDR2 YYNGEE. The ends lost 0 bases at V and 5 bases at J; junction bases unmatched: 9. The CDR3 runs to 17 residues. DNA of the CDR3: TGTGCCAGCAGCGTAGGCCTTAGCGGGAGTTCGCACAATGAGCAGTTCTTC. Its protein product is CASSVGLSGSSHNEQFF.

This clonotype was found a few times. The chain couples TRBV12-3 or TRBV12-4 to TRBJ2-3, with TRBD2 as a possible D gene (6 bases). This CDR3 is built from 17 residues. The V end lost 5 bases, the J end lost 2 bases, and 20 bases lay between the germline ends. In DNA, the CDR3 is TGTGCCAGCAGTCAGGGACTTACTAGATCCCCCACAGATACGCAGTATTTT. It encodes CASSQGLTRSPTDTQYF.

V gene TRBV25-1 combines with J gene TRBJ1-3; no definite D call. V was clipped by 1 base and J by 0 bases, with 13 bases between them. Germline V gene lookup returns CDR1 MGHDK and CDR2 SYGVNS. This CDR3 has 17 residues. DNA of the CDR3: TGTGCCAGCAGTGAATTCCATAGATGGGGCTCTGGAAACACCATATATTTT. It encodes CASSEFHRWGSGNTIYF.

J is TRBJ2-5 and V is TRBV3-1, with 7 bases identical to TRBD2. This CDR3 spans 17 amino acids. Germline assignment: CDR1 LGHDT and CDR2 YNNKEL (reference sequence). V shed 1 base, J shed 4 bases, and the junction held 12 bases outside the gene matches. The CDR3 bases are TGTGCCAGCAGCCAAGGGTGGGGAGGGCGTCTCGGAGAGACCCAGTACTTC. Amino acid sequence: CASSQGWGGRLGETQYF.

The chain employs TRBV4-2 and TRBJ2-7, with a possible D match to TRBD2 (5 bases). The V and J ends lost 4 bases and 3 bases respectively, with 16 bases between them. The germline gives CDR1 LGHNA, CDR2 YNFKEQ. The CDR3 sequence is 15 residues long. For the CDR3, the DNA is TGTGCCAGCAGCCGAGGTTCGGGGATGAACTACGAGCAGTACTTC. Translating gives CASSRGSGMNYEQYF.

This clonotype was observed a handful of times. This chain joins TRBV12-3 or TRBV12-4 and TRBJ2-2; 11 nucleotides line up with TRBD1. The CDR3 sequence is 22 residues long. V dropped 2 bases and J dropped 6; count of bases not matched to a gene: 23. The CDR3 loop reads CASSLLVAGIPAGQGVAGELFF. CDR3 nucleotide sequence: TGTGCCAGCAGTTTACTTGTAGCGGGTATCCCCGCGGGACAGGGGGTCGCCGGGGAGCTGTTTTTT.

This chain links TRBV14 with TRBJ2-1; D gene uncertain. Trimming removed 4 bases at V and 7 bases at J, with 17 bases between. Germline lookup yields CDR1 SGHDN and CDR2 FVKESK. The CDR3 spans 15 residues. The CDR3 nucleotides read TGTGCCAGCAGCCTTAGTACCCTACATGGGAATGAGCAGTTCTTC. Protein: CASSLSTLHGNEQFF.

This clonotype was counted ten times or more. This chain links TRBV3-1 with TRBJ1-2; TRBD1 is a possible D gene (5 bases). V dropped 0 bases and J dropped 7 bases, with 15 bases sitting between them. Germline values: CDR1 LGHDT, CDR2 YNNKEL (reference sequence). The CDR3 has 15 amino acids. CDR3 in amino acids: CASSQEGVRMRGYTF. The CDR3 DNA is TGTGCCAGCAGCCAAGAAGGGGTCCGGATGCGTGGCTACACCTTC.

This clonotype has only a few counts. This chain connects TRBV5-6 to TRBJ2-7, with 8 bases identical to TRBD1. This CDR3 region has 13 residues. Germline values: CDR1 SGHDT, CDR2 YYEEEE. With V trimmed by 3 bases and J by 5 bases, 4 bases remained unmatched. The CDR3 loop reads CASSWTGINEQYF. Written as DNA, the CDR3 is TGTGCCAGCAGCTGGACAGGGATCAACGAGCAGTACTTC.

This clonotype has only a few counts. The J gene is TRBJ2-7, the V gene TRBV30; D is unresolved. V lost 1 base, J lost 2 bases, and 9 bases lay in between. Germline V gives CDR1 GTSNPN, CDR2 SVGIG (reference sequence). The CDR3 is 13 amino acids. The CDR3 loop is CAWSGAAPYEQYF. The CDR3 DNA reads as TGTGCCTGGAGTGGGGCTGCTCCCTACGAGCAGTACTTC. Complete variable domain (other parts from reference TRBV30 and TRBJ2-7): SQTIHQWPATLVQPVGSPLSLECTVEGTSNPNLYWYRQAAGRGLQLLFYSVGIGQISSEVPQNLSASRPQDRQFILSSKKLLLSDSGFYLCAWSGAAPYEQYFGPGTRLTVT.

This clonotype was detected a few times. This chain connects TRBV7-6 to TRBJ2-6; D is perhaps TRBD1 or TRBD2 (6 bases each). Looked up from germline, CDR1 is SGHVS and CDR2 is FNYEAQ. The CDR3 consists of 15 residues. Between the trimmed V and J ends, which lost 7 bases and 2 bases, there was a span of 12 bases. CDR3 amino acids: CASTPGAPGANVLTF. CDR3 DNA sequence: TGTGCCAGCACCCCGGGGGCACCTGGGGCCAACGTCCTGACTTTC.

This clonotype has more than one count but fewer than ten. The V and J genes are TRBV11-2 and TRBJ2-1, with 7 bases that match TRBD2. This CDR3 is built from 14 residues. CDR1 is SGHAT and CDR2 is FQNNGV in the germline V gene. V lost 10 bases and J lost 0; bases outside the gene matches: 6. The CDR3 coding sequence is TGTGCCACCATGCGGGAGACCTCCTACAATGAGCAGTTCTTC. As protein: CATMRETSYNEQFF. The full variable domain, with the rest looked up from reference TRBV11-2 and TRBJ2-1, is EAGVAQSPRYKIIEKRQSVAFWCNPISGHATLYWYQQILGQGPKLLIQFQNNGVVDDSQLPKDRFSAERLKGVDSTLKIQPAKLEDSAVYLCATMRETSYNEQFFGPGTRLTVL.

This clonotype turned up a few times. The chain combines TRBV6-2 or TRBV6-3 with TRBJ1-2, with a tentative D call TRBD1 (6 bases). Looked up from germline, CDR1 is MNHEY and CDR2 is SVGEGT. V was cut by 6 bases and J by 6 bases, with 14 bases left in between. The CDR3 is made up of 13 amino acids. Written as DNA, the CDR3 is TGTGCCAGCAGGTCTTTGGGGGCACATGGCTACACCTTC. Residues: CASRSLGAHGYTF.

In this sample, this clonotype turned up many times. The chain carries TRBV28 and TRBJ1-6; D unresolved. The V gene lost 3 bases and the J gene lost 8 bases, with 11 bases spanning the gap. Germline-derived CDR1 and CDR2 are MDHEN and SYDVKM. The CDR3 runs 14 residues. CDR3 amino acids: CASSFFFLHSPLHF. For the CDR3, the DNA is TGTGCCAGCAGTTTTTTTTTCCTGCATTCACCCCTCCACTTT.